This T cell receptor (beta chain) comes out of a study of blood T cell repertoires in COVID-19. Turning to the study itself: Whether acute or convalescent, the COVID-19 samples came from the United States, Italy and Spain. Sources were T cells, B-cell-depleted T cells, or PBMCs; the material itself was cDNA or gDNA.

Trimming left V 5 bases short and J 9 bases short, with 17 bases between. Germline CDR1 is SGHAT and CDR2 is FQNNGV. This CDR3 contains 14 residues. Repertoires were generated with immunoSEQ multiplex PCR, while TCRdb's copy carries only in-frame clones and drops some. Here the sample spans under 250,000 clones, just over 85% being singletons. This clone was found a few times. Recruited during active infection, patients (from Seattle) were subsequently followed longitudinally. V gene TRBV11-2 combines with J gene TRBJ2-1; possibly TRBD2 for D (6 bases). The sample taken for sequencing was peripheral blood. This receptor was obtained from a man aged 45-60 years with COVID-19, enrolled during active disease. The CDR3 DNA is TGTGCCAGCAGCATCCCGAGCGGGTATCCTGAGCAGTTCTTC. It codes for CASSIPSGYPEQFF. The complete variable domain, with remaining parts taken from reference TRBV11-2 and TRBJ2-1, reads EAGVAQSPRYKIIEKRQSVAFWCNPISGHATLYWYQQILGQGPKLLIQFQNNGVVDDSQLPKDRFSAERLKGVDSTLKIQPAKLEDSAVYLCASSIPSGYPEQFFGPGTRLTVL.